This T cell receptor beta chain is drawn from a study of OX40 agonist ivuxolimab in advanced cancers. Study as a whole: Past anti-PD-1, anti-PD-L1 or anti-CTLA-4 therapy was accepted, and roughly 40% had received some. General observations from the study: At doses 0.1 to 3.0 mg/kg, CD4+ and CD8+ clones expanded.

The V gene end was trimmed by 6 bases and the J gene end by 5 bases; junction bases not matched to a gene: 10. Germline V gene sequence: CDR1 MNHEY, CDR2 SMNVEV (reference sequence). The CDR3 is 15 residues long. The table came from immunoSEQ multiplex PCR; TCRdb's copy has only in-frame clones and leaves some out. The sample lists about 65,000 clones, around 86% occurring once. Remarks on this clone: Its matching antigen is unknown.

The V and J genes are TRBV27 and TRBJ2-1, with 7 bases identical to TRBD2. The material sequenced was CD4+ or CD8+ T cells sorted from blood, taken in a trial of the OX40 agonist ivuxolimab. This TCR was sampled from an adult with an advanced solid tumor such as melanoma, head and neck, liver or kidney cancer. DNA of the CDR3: TGTGCCAGCAGCCGCCTTAGCGGGTTACACAATGAGCAGTTCTTC. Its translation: CASSRLSGLHNEQFF.